A selection of T cell receptor beta chains follows, all from one sample in a study of blood T cell repertoires in COVID-19. Libraries were prepared by immunoSEQ multiplex PCR; TCRdb keeps only in-frame clonotypes and omits some of them. The sample consists of more than 200,000 clones, approximately 80% of them appearing once. Material for sequencing was peripheral blood. These receptors were obtained from a woman aged 40 to 49 who had recovered from COVID-19. Both conserved end residues are part of each CDR3. The D gene is left open where the match is weak. Size is stated for part of the rows, as once, few or many counts, or as a class when the clone is expanded.

clone_size | j_call | d_call | v_call | cdr3_nt | cdr3_aa
NA | TRBJ1-1 | TRBD1 | TRBV7-2 | TGTGCCAGCAGCTTAGCCGCGGGACAGGGGGTGAAAGCTTTCTTT | CASSLAAGQGVKAFF
NA | TRBJ1-2 | TRBD1 | TRBV7-9 | TGTGCCAGCAGCTCCGGGGGACAGTTTTATGGCTACACCTTC | CASSSGGQFYGYTF
few | TRBJ1-6 | NA | TRBV5-6 | TGTGCCAGCAGCCTGAGGGGGAATTCACCCCTCCACTTT | CASSLRGNSPLHF
NA | TRBJ2-7 | NA | TRBV28 | TGTGCCAGCAGGGTCGGGATTTCCTACGAGCAGTACTTC | CASRVGISYEQYF
NA | TRBJ2-5 | TRBD2 | TRBV18 | TGTGCCAGCTCACCACCAACTAGCGGGGGGGCCCGTGGAGAGACCCAGTACTTC | CASSPPTSGGARGETQYF
NA | TRBJ2-7 | TRBD1 | TRBV5-1 | TGCGCCAGCAGCGTGCAGGGGGCCCCCGTCCACGAGCAGTACTTC | CASSVQGAPVHEQYF
NA | TRBJ2-7 | NA | TRBV7-2 | TGTGCCAGCAGCCACAGCAGGGGTGTCTCCGAGCAGTACTTC | CASSHSRGVSEQYF
few | TRBJ1-5 | NA | TRBV7-9 | TGTGCCAGCAGCACTGCAGGGTTTGACAATCAGCCCCAGCATTTT | CASSTAGFDNQPQHF
once | TRBJ2-5 | TRBD2 | TRBV3-1/TRBV3-2 | TGTGCCAGCAGCCTACCAGCGGGGGGTTACTTAGGGCAAGAGACCCAGTACTTC | CASSLPAGGYLGQETQYF
NA | TRBJ2-1 | TRBD2 | TRBV10-3 | TGTGCCATCAGTGAGTACGAACTAGCGAGGAACCACAATGAGCAGTTCTTC | CAISEYELARNHNEQFF
NA | TRBJ2-7 | NA | TRBV5-1 | TGCGCCAGCAGCTTGGCGAGCTACGAGCAGTACTTC | CASSLASYEQYF
NA | TRBJ1-1 | NA | TRBV28 | TGTGCCAGCAGTTTGGGACAACTTAACACTGAAGCTTTCTTT | CASSLGQLNTEAFF
NA | TRBJ1-3 | NA | TRBV12-3/TRBV12-4 | TGTGCCAGCAGTTTCGCTGGAAACACCATATATTTT | CASSFAGNTIYF
NA | TRBJ2-2 | NA | TRBV11-2 | TGTGCCAGCAGCTTAATGGAGAGCGGGGAGCTGTTTTTT | CASSLMESGELFF
NA | TRBJ1-2 | TRBD1 | TRBV11-2 | TGTGCCAGCAGGTTTTCGGGACAGGCCTATGGCTACACCTTC | CASRFSGQAYGYTF
NA | TRBJ2-2 | NA | TRBV18 | TGTGCCAGCTCAGGGGACACGAACACCGGGGAGCTGTTTTTT | CASSGDTNTGELFF
NA | TRBJ2-7 | TRBD1 | TRBV19 | TGTGCCAGTAGTATTCACGGACAGGGAGACTCCTACGAGCAGTACTTC | CASSIHGQGDSYEQYF
NA | TRBJ1-2 | NA | TRBV12-5 | TGTGCTAGTGGGTCCGGTTGGAGGGAGAGTTACACCTTC | CASGSGWRESYTF
NA | TRBJ2-3 | TRBD1 | TRBV4-3 | TGCGCCAGCAGCCAAGATTGGACAGGGTCGGATACGCAGTATTTT | CASSQDWTGSDTQYF
NA | TRBJ1-5 | NA | TRBV29-1 | TGCAGCGTCCTGGGAACAGGGTCGGGGGGAACGAGCAATCAGCCCCAGCATTTT | CSVLGTGSGGTSNQPQHF
NA | TRBJ1-5 | NA | TRBV19 | TGTGCCAGTAGTAGACTCGAAGGACTGCCCCAGCATTTT | CASSRLEGLPQHF
NA | TRBJ2-7 | TRBD1 | TRBV5-1 | TGCGCCAGCAGCGGACTTCAGGGGGCATCGTACGAGCAGTACTTC | CASSGLQGASYEQYF
NA | TRBJ2-3 | TRBD2 | TRBV6-5 | TGTGCCAGCAACCCCACAGCGGGGGTGGGAGATACGCAGTATTTT | CASNPTAGVGDTQYF
NA | TRBJ2-3 | TRBD2 | TRBV10-3 | TGTGCCATCAACAAAGCGGGGGGGCTGGAGGATACGCAGTATTTT | CAINKAGGLEDTQYF
NA | TRBJ2-7 | TRBD2 | TRBV30 | TGTGCCTGGAGTGCGACTAGCGCCAACTCCTACGAGCAGTACTTC | CAWSATSANSYEQYF
NA | TRBJ2-1 | NA | TRBV5-6 | TGTGCCAGCAGCTTGGTTGGGGGGAATGAGCAGTTCTTC | CASSLVGGNEQFF
NA | TRBJ1-5 | NA | TRBV19 | TGTGCCAGTAGTTTATGGCAGGGTGGCGGCAATCAGCCCCAGCATTTT | CASSLWQGGGNQPQHF
NA | TRBJ2-1 | TRBD2 | TRBV12-3/TRBV12-4 | TGTGCCAGCAGTGTGACTAGCGGGGGGTCGGAGTTCTTC | CASSVTSGGSEFF
once | TRBJ1-1 | TRBD1 | TRBV10-1 | TGCGCCAGCAGTGACAGGGGGTACACTGAAGCTTTCTTT | CASSDRGYTEAFF
NA | TRBJ2-5 | NA | TRBV9 | TGTTTACCGGACAGCGTATATATCCAGTACTTC | CLPDSVYIQYF
NA | TRBJ2-7 | NA | TRBV11-2 | TGTGCCAGCAGCTTAGAATTGGGGACAAACTCCAACTACGAGCAGTACTTC | CASSLELGTNSNYEQYF
NA | TRBJ2-2 | TRBD1 | TRBV10-1 | TGCGCCAGCAAAGGCGGTCAGGGGGCGATCGGGGAGCTGTTTTTT | CASKGGQGAIGELFF
NA | TRBJ2-5 | TRBD2 | TRBV5-8 | TGTGCCAGCAGGTATCCGGTAGCGGGGGACCTAGGGACCCAGTACTTC | CASRYPVAGDLGTQYF
NA | TRBJ1-5 | NA | TRBV30 | TGTGCCTGGAGTGTCTCTCCGGGAAATCAGCCCCAGCATTTT | CAWSVSPGNQPQHF
NA | TRBJ1-3 | TRBD1 | TRBV6-5 | TGTGCCAGCAGCCGAAAGTGGGACAGTGGAAACACCATATATTTT | CASSRKWDSGNTIYF
NA | TRBJ1-6 | NA | TRBV5-1 | TGCGCCAGCAGCTCGGGGGTCAGAAGCAATTCACCCCTCCACTTT | CASSSGVRSNSPLHF
NA | TRBJ1-1 | NA | TRBV7-8 | TGTGCCAGCAGCTTAGCTCGACGAGGGAGCAATAGGAACACTGAAGCTTTCTTT | CASSLARRGSNRNTEAFF
NA | TRBJ2-5 | NA | TRBV6-6 | TGTGCCAGCACCACCGGGTACTCCGGGGAGACCCAGTACTTC | CASTTGYSGETQYF
NA | TRBJ2-7 | NA | TRBV9 | TGTGCCAGCAGCGTAGGCGGCAGGGGATACTACGAGCAGTACTTC | CASSVGGRGYYEQYF
NA | TRBJ1-2 | TRBD1 | TRBV6-1 | TGTGCCAGCAGTGAAAACAGGGGGCAGGGCTACACCTTC | CASSENRGQGYTF
NA | TRBJ2-3 | TRBD1 | TRBV7-9 | TGTGCCAGCAGCCCCTGGGTAAGGGACAGGAAATCAGATACGCAGTATTTT | CASSPWVRDRKSDTQYF
NA | TRBJ1-6 | TRBD1 | TRBV6-5 | TGTGCCAGCAGCGACAGGGGACCTGGGGCTTCACCCCTCCACTTT | CASSDRGPGASPLHF
NA | TRBJ1-2 | NA | TRBV6-5 | TGTGCCAGCAGTTACGACGGGTCTCTTCGATATGGCTACACCTTC | CASSYDGSLRYGYTF
NA | TRBJ1-2 | TRBD1 | TRBV11-2 | TGTGCCAGCAGCCTCGGGACAGGGTCCAACTATGGCTACACCTTC | CASSLGTGSNYGYTF
NA | TRBJ1-4 | NA | TRBV4-3 | TGCGCCAGCAGCCAAGATAGGCAGGCAAATGAAAAACTGTTTTTT | CASSQDRQANEKLFF
once | TRBJ1-1 | TRBD1 | TRBV4-3 | TGCGCCAGCAGCCATCAGACTACAGGGGGAGGAAACACTGAAGCTTTCTTT | CASSHQTTGGGNTEAFF
few | TRBJ1-1 | NA | TRBV2 | TGTGCCAGCAGTGGGACTTTGGAGGAGGGCACTGAAGCTTTCTTT | CASSGTLEEGTEAFF
once | TRBJ2-1 | NA | TRBV5-1 | TGCGCCAGCAGCTCCAGCGTAACAGGTTACAATGAGCAGTTCTTC | CASSSSVTGYNEQFF
NA | TRBJ2-5 | TRBD1 | TRBV7-9 | TGTGCCAGCAGCTTAGCAGCCGGACAGGGGGCCGAGACCCAGTACTTC | CASSLAAGQGAETQYF
few | TRBJ2-7 | NA | TRBV10-3 | TGTGCCATCGCGGACAGCGAGTACGAGCAGTACTTC | CAIADSEYEQYF
NA | TRBJ1-4 | TRBD1 | TRBV10-3 | TGTGCCATCAGTGAGTCGACAGGGATCTGGGAAAAACTGTTTTTT | CAISESTGIWEKLFF
NA | TRBJ2-1 | TRBD2 | TRBV6-1 | TGTGCCAGCAGTGCCTACGGACTAGCTGGCAGGCGTGAGCAGTTCTTC | CASSAYGLAGRREQFF
NA | TRBJ1-1 | NA | TRBV5-1 | TGCGCCAGCAGCTTGGCCGCGACAGGGAACACTGAAGCTTTCTTT | CASSLAATGNTEAFF
NA | TRBJ1-2 | NA | TRBV19 | TGTGCCTCAGCGGCCGGGATCGGCACCCTTAACTATGGCTACACCTTC | CASAAGIGTLNYGYTF
NA | TRBJ1-5 | TRBD1 | TRBV19 | TGTGCCAGTACTCTGACAGGGGGCAATCAGCCCCAGCATTTT | CASTLTGGNQPQHF
NA | TRBJ2-7 | NA | TRBV13 | TGTGCCAGCAGCTGGGGCGTAGAGCAGTACTTC | CASSWGVEQYF
NA | TRBJ2-1 | TRBD2 | TRBV13 | TGTGCCAGCAGCTTACAGGGACTATCCTACAATGAGCAGTTCTTC | CASSLQGLSYNEQFF
once | TRBJ2-2 | NA | TRBV12-2 | TGTGCAAGCCCTAGAGAACTGGGGGGGAACACCGGGGAGCTGTTTTTT | CASPRELGGNTGELFF
NA | TRBJ2-7 | TRBD1 | TRBV6-5 | TGTGCCAGCAGGGACAGGGGGTTGGGCGAGCAGTACTTC | CASRDRGLGEQYF
NA | TRBJ2-2 | NA | TRBV6-2/TRBV6-3 | TGTGCCAGCAGTTACGTCGAGACCGGGGAGCTGTTTTTT | CASSYVETGELFF